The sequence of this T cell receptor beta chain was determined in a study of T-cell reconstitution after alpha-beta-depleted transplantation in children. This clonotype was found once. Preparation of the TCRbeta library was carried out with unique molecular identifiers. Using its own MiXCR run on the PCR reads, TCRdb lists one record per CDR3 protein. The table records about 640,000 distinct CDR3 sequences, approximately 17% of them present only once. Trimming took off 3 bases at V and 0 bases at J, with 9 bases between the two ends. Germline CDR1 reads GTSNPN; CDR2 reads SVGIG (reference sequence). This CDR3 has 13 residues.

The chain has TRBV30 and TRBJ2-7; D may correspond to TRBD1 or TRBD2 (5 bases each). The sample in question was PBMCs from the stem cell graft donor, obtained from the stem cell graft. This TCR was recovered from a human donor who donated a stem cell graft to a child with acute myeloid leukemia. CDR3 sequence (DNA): TGTGCCTGGAGGCCAGGGAGCTCCTACGAGCAGTACTTC. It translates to CAWRPGSSYEQYF.